The 25 T cell receptor beta chains below come from one sample, sequenced in a study of control samples from healthy donors and cancer patients. Only in-frame clones appear in the TCRdb table, and some are missing; sequencing was by immunoSEQ multiplex PCR. The sample lists around 130,000 clones, roughly 90% occurring once. Sequencing was performed on blood. The origin of the receptors is a man aged 45-65 years in good health.

J is TRBJ2-7 and V is TRBV6-5; possible D gene TRBD1, 5 bases. V shed 6 bases and J shed 6 bases, with 15 bases lying between them. This CDR3 is built from 13 residues. CDR1 and CDR2 from the germline V gene are MNHEY and SVGAGI. CDR3 DNA sequence: TGTGCCAGCAGCGACAGAGGACGTTCCGAGCAGTACTTC. It is translated as CASSDRGRSEQYF.

The chain carries TRBV5-5 and TRBJ1-1; D remains unclear. Germline loops: CDR1 SGHKS, CDR2 YYEKEE (reference sequence). The CDR3 has 14 amino acids. Trimming left V 0 bases short and J 2 bases short, with 8 bases between. The CDR3 sequence is CASSLGTLNTEAFF. Here the CDR3 DNA reads TGTGCCAGCAGCTTGGGCACACTAAACACTGAAGCTTTCTTT.

The rearrangement joins TRBV9 to TRBJ2-5; 7 positions match TRBD2. The CDR3 loop spans 14 amino acids. The V gene's germline CDR1 is SGDLS and CDR2 YYNGEE. The V and J ends lost 4 bases and 7 bases, in that order; junction bases with no gene match: 10. CDR3 bases: TGTGCCAGCAGCTCCTCGGGGAGGGGTGCGACCCAGTACTTC. Translating gives CASSSSGRGATQYF.

J is TRBJ1-5 and V is TRBV11-2, with D unresolved. CDR1 and CDR2 (germline): SGHAT, FQNNGV. Trimming left V 5 bases short and J 4 bases short, with 15 bases between. The CDR3 length is 15 residues. Here the CDR3 DNA reads TGTGCCAGCAGCCCCTCCTTTTTGGCAAATCAGCCCCAGCATTTT. Translation: CASSPSFLANQPQHF. The full variable domain, rest sourced from reference TRBV11-2 and TRBJ1-5, is EAGVAQSPRYKIIEKRQSVAFWCNPISGHATLYWYQQILGQGPKLLIQFQNNGVVDDSQLPKDRFSAERLKGVDSTLKIQPAKLEDSAVYLCASSPSFLANQPQHFGDGTRLSIL.

The chain uses TRBV10-3 and TRBJ2-2, with D unclear. The CDR3 has 12 amino acids. V was clipped by 11 bases and J by 2 bases, with 9 bases between them. The germline gives CDR1 ENHRY, CDR2 SYGVKD. CDR3 coding DNA: TGTGCCGCCCGCACTAACACCGGGGAGCTGTTTTTT. Translating gives CAARTNTGELFF.

The CDR3: CATSEPPRDVNQPQHF. CDR3 DNA sequence: TGTGCCACCAGTGAGCCCCCGCGGGACGTCAATCAGCCCCAGCATTTT. The V gene is TRBV24-1, the J gene TRBJ1-5, with D possibly being TRBD1 (5 bases). V was clipped by 4 bases and J by 3 bases, with 15 bases between them. The CDR3 totals 16 residues. Per the germline V gene, CDR1 is KGHDR and CDR2 is SFDVKD.

This clone was counted a single time. Written as DNA, the CDR3 is TGTGCCATCAGTGAGGCAACATTCCCTGGGGCCAACGTCCTGACTTTC. As protein: CAISEATFPGANVLTF. The chain recombines TRBV10-3 with TRBJ2-6; no reliable D call. V was shortened by 2 bases and J by 2 bases, with 10 bases between the two germline ends. Germline loops: CDR1 ENHRY, CDR2 SYGVKD. The CDR3 has 16 residues.

The chain recombines TRBV5-1 with TRBJ1-4; D call uncertain. Trimming pared 1 base from V and 0 bases from J, leaving 4 bases between. The CDR3 loop spans 14 amino acids. Germline V gene sequence: CDR1 SGHRS, CDR2 YFSETQ. The chain's CDR3 is CASSLTATNEKLFF. The DNA of the CDR3 is TGCGCCAGCAGCTTGACGGCAACTAATGAAAAACTGTTTTTT.

The V and J genes are TRBV9 and TRBJ2-7; D possibly corresponds to TRBD1 (5 bases). Trimming shortened V by 4 bases and J by 3 bases, and 14 bases separated the two germline ends. This CDR3 region has 14 residues. Germline V gene lookup returns CDR1 SGDLS and CDR2 YYNGEE. Here the CDR3 reads CASSPRTTFYEQYF. CDR3 DNA sequence: TGTGCCAGCAGCCCTAGGACAACCTTCTACGAGCAGTACTTC.

J is TRBJ1-2 and V is TRBV10-3, with a possible D match to TRBD1 (5 bases). The CDR3 consists of 13 residues. Per germline, CDR1 ENHRY and CDR2 SYGVKD. The germline V and J ends were trimmed by 8 bases and 6 bases, with 16 bases remaining between them. The CDR3, as DNA: TGTGCCATCTTAAGGGGAAGAAATGATGGCTACACCTTC. It yields the protein CAILRGRNDGYTF.

The V call is TRBV7-8, the J call TRBJ1-3, with D unclear. This CDR3 contains 17 residues. Germline loops: CDR1 SGHVS, CDR2 FQNEAQ. V lost 5 bases to trimming and J lost 0 bases, with 17 bases between them. CDR3 nucleotides: TGTGCCAGCAGCATACTACCGGGCCAAATCTCTGGAAACACCATATATTTT. Protein: CASSILPGQISGNTIYF.

CDR3 in DNA: TGTGCCAGCTCACCACTCGATCAGAGGAACACTGAAGCTTTCTTT. The encoded protein is CASSPLDQRNTEAFF. The chain uses TRBV18 and TRBJ1-1; D ambiguous. V lost 1 base and J 1 base, leaving 10 bases between the germline ends. CDR1 is KGHSH, CDR2 LQKENI, per germline. The CDR3 is 15 residues long.

The V call is TRBV6-5, the J call TRBJ2-2; D not certain. V shed 6 bases and J shed 1 base, with 9 bases lying between them. The CDR3 runs to 14 residues. In germline, CDR1 is MNHEY, CDR2 SVGAGI. The CDR3 here is CASSGWGNTGELFF. The CDR3 nucleotides are TGTGCCAGCAGCGGGTGGGGGAACACCGGGGAGCTGTTTTTT.

The rearrangement uses TRBV6-6 and TRBJ1-6; maybe TRBD1 (5 bases). V was shortened by 6 bases and J by 13 bases, with 13 bases between the two germline ends. The V gene's germline CDR1 is MNHNY and CDR2 SVGAGI (reference sequence). The CDR3 has 12 amino acids. The CDR3 loop reads CASSPPGGPLHF. The CDR3 DNA reads as TGTGCCAGCAGCCCCCCTGGGGGGCCCCTCCACTTT.

This clone was seen a single time. The chain employs TRBV19 and TRBJ2-6, with 7 bases lining up with TRBD2. The CDR3 has 16 residues. CDR1 and CDR2 from the germline V gene are LNHDA and SQIVND (reference sequence). Trimming took 5 bases from V and 2 from J; bases not matched to a gene: 6. CDR3: CASSSPGGPGANVLTF. CDR3 nucleotides: TGTGCCAGTAGTTCGCCGGGGGGACCTGGGGCCAACGTCCTGACTTTC. Using reference TRBV19 and TRBJ2-6 for the parts outside the CDR3, the full variable domain is DGGITQSPKYLFRKEGQNVTLSCEQNLNHDAMYWYRQDPGQGLRLIYYSQIVNDFQKGDIAEGYSVSREKKESFPLTVTSAQKNPTAFYLCASSSPGGPGANVLTFGAGSRLTVL.

The V and J genes are TRBV6-1 and TRBJ1-4; no clear D. The germline CDR1 and CDR2 sequences are MNHNS and SASEGT. The CDR3 runs to 14 residues. Trimming stripped 2 bases from V and 7 bases from J, with 11 bases between. The CDR3 protein is CASSERVWGEKLFF. The CDR3 DNA reads TGTGCCAGCAGTGAAAGGGTGTGGGGTGAAAAACTGTTTTTT.

The chain joins TRBV29-1 to TRBJ1-1; TRBD1 matches 8 bases. Germline CDR1 and CDR2: SQVTM and ANQGSEA. With 4 bases clipped from V and 6 bases from J, the junction kept 10 bases outside the gene matches. The CDR3 extends over 14 amino acids. CDR3 bases: TGCAGCGTTGCGATGGACAGGGATTGGGCTGAAGCTTTCTTT. It encodes CSVAMDRDWAEAFF.

The rearrangement uses TRBV9 and TRBJ2-2, with 8 bases matching TRBD1. J lost 0 bases, V lost 3 bases, and 4 bases had no gene match. The CDR3 spans 16 residues. Germline V CDR1 and CDR2: SGDLS, YYNGEE. This CDR3 reads CASSGRTGPNTGELFF. The CDR3 DNA follows: TGTGCCAGCAGCGGAAGGACAGGGCCGAACACCGGGGAGCTGTTTTTT.

The rearrangement joins TRBV19 to TRBJ1-2; TRBD1 matches at 8 bases. Germline V gene data show CDR1 as LNHDA and CDR2 as SQIVND (reference sequence). The CDR3 length is 14 residues. V shed 3 bases and J 5 bases; nucleotides not matched to a gene: 5. CDR3 sequence reads: CASSIGQGAYGYTF. CDR3 coding DNA: TGTGCCAGTAGTATCGGGCAGGGGGCTTATGGCTACACCTTC.

The V and J genes are TRBV10-3 and TRBJ1-4, with D possibly matching TRBD1 (6 bases). Trimming pared 6 bases from V and 5 bases from J, leaving 19 bases between. Germline values: CDR1 ENHRY, CDR2 SYGVKD. The CDR3 is made up of 16 amino acids. In nucleotides, the CDR3 is TGTGCCATCAGCGCGTCGTTGGGGGGCATGAATGAAAAACTGTTTTTT. This sequence encodes CAISASLGGMNEKLFF.

The chain joins TRBV19 to TRBJ1-4, with no clear D. Trimming removed 7 bases at V and 0 bases at J, with 12 bases between. CDR1 LNHDA and CDR2 SQIVND come from the germline V gene (reference sequence). The CDR3 is 15 residues long. CDR3 amino acids: CASTPMHATNEKLFF. CDR3 DNA: TGTGCCAGTACCCCTATGCATGCAACTAATGAAAAACTGTTTTTT.

This chain links TRBV5-4 with TRBJ1-1, with TRBD1 identical over 11 bases. Trimming took 5 bases from V and 1 from J; bases not matched to a gene: 4. Germline V CDR1 and CDR2: SGHNT, YYREEE (reference sequence). The CDR3 covers 15 residues. The chain's CDR3 is CASRWGQGGNTEAFF. CDR3 nucleotides: TGTGCCAGCAGATGGGGACAGGGGGGGAACACTGAAGCTTTCTTT.

This chain's CDR3 is CASSWRIATNEKLFF. The CDR3 DNA reads as TGTGCCAGCAGCTGGCGGATTGCAACTAATGAAAAACTGTTTTTT. The chain has TRBV7-2 and TRBJ1-4; the D is unclear. Trimming took 4 bases from V and 0 from J, leaving 9 bases between them. The CDR3 is 15 amino acids. Germline V gene lookup returns CDR1 SGHTA and CDR2 FQGNSA.

The chain joins TRBV18 to TRBJ1-3; 9 nucleotides match TRBD1. J gave up 0 bases and V 6 bases, and 3 bases lay outside the gene matches. CDR1 is KGHSH and CDR2 is LQKENI in the germline V gene. The CDR3 has 15 residues. The CDR3 DNA is TGTGCCAGCTCGGCGGGACAGGGCTCTGGAAACACCATATATTTT. Translation gives CASSAGQGSGNTIYF.

The chain joins TRBV21-1 to TRBJ2-7; TRBD1 reflects the table's D call only, with no check against the DNA. TRBV21-1 counts as a pseudogene. The CDR3 consists of 16 residues. The CDR3 protein is CASSKPEQGPTYEQYF. As DNA, the CDR3 is TGTGCCAGCAGCAAACCCGAACAGGGTCCCACCTACGAGCAGTACTTC.